A single sample gave rise to the 5 T cell receptor beta chains below, sequenced in a study of blood T cell repertoires in COVID-19 (dated by TCRdb to the early 2020s). The library was produced with the immunoSEQ multiplex PCR assay. Entries here come from immuneACCESS through TCRdb and include only in-frame sequences with V and J called. Some clones fail to appear in such tables; in the studies checked, an unresolved V gene covers under half of the shortfall, and the cause of the remainder is unknown. This sample lists a few hundred thousand clones; roughly 86% were detected once. 9% to 15% of the sample is held by the ten biggest clonotypes. Sequenced material: peripheral blood. Receptors originate from an elderly man with acute or convalescent COVID-19.

The rearrangement links TRBV20-1 to TRBJ1-1; 12 bases are shared with TRBD1. In germline, CDR1 is DFQATT, CDR2 SNEGSKA (reference sequence). The V and J ends lost 3 bases and 11 bases, in that order; junction bases with no gene match: 13. The CDR3 is made up of 15 amino acids. The CDR3 sequence: CSASPLGTGGLGAFF. The CDR3 DNA follows: TGCAGTGCTAGTCCCCTAGGGACAGGGGGCTTGGGGGCTTTCTTT.

The V call is TRBV6-5, the J call TRBJ1-2; D is possibly TRBD1 (5 bases). V lost 4 bases to trimming and J lost 7 bases, with 10 bases between them. The germline gives CDR1 MNHEY, CDR2 SVGAGI. The CDR3 length is 12 residues. The CDR3 nucleotides read TGTGCCAGCAGTTTGTCAGGGTTTGGCTACACCTTC. Its protein is CASSLSGFGYTF.

V is TRBV2 and J is TRBJ1-3; D ambiguous. CDR1 is SNHLY and CDR2 is FYNNEI in the germline V gene. The CDR3 runs 14 residues. Trimming cost V 0 bases and J 4 bases, with 7 bases left between them. The CDR3 protein is CASSEALRGNTIYF. CDR3 nucleotides: TGTGCCAGCAGTGAAGCGCTTCGGGGAAACACCATATATTTT.

The chain uses TRBV9 and TRBJ2-5; TRBD2 matches 8 bases. Germline V gene sequence: CDR1 SGDLS, CDR2 YYNGEE. This CDR3 comprises 16 residues. After removal of 0 bases from V and 1 base from J, the junction contained 5 bases not matched to a gene. CDR3 sequence (DNA): TGTGCCAGCAGCGTAGAGGGACTAGGGGCCCAAGAGACCCAGTACTTC. Its protein is CASSVEGLGAQETQYF.

The chain has TRBV19 and TRBJ2-2; 8 nucleotides agree with TRBD1. Unmatched junction bases numbered 16, after V lost 5 bases and J lost 5 bases. Looked up from germline, CDR1 is LNHDA and CDR2 is SQIVND (reference sequence). The CDR3 loop spans 18 amino acids. CDR3 sequence: CASSSILGQGVGTGELFF. The DNA for the CDR3 is TGTGCCAGTAGTTCGATACTTGGACAGGGAGTAGGGACCGGGGAGCTGTTTTTT.